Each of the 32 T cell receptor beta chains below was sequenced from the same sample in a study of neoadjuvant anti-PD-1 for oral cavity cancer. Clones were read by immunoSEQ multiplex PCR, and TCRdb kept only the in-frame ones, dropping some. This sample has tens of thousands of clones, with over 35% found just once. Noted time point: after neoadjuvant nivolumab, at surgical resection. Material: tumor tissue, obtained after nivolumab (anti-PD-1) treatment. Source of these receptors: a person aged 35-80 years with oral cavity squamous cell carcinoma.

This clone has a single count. The CDR3 reads CASYPGGSNTEAFF. CDR3 bases: TGCGCCAGCTACCCAGGGGGGTCGAACACTGAAGCTTTCTTT. J is TRBJ1-1 and V is TRBV5-1, with 7 bases matching TRBD1. Trimming took 7 bases from V and 1 from J; bases not matched to a gene: 7. Per the germline V gene, CDR1 is SGHRS and CDR2 is YFSETQ. CDR3 length equals 14 residues.

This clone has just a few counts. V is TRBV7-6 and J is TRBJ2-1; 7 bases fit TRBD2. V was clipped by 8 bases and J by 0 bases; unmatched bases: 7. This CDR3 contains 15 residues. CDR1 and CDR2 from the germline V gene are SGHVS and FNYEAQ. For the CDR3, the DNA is TGTGCCAGCCTCCCATCGGGGGGCTCCTACAATGAGCAGTTCTTC. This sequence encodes CASLPSGGSYNEQFF.

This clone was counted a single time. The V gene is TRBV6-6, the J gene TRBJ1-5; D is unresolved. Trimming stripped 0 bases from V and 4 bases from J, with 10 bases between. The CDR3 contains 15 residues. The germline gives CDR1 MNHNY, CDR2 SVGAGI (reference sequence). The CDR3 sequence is CASSYSSSPNQPQHF. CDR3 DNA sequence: TGTGCCAGCAGTTACTCCTCCAGTCCTAATCAGCCCCAGCATTTT.

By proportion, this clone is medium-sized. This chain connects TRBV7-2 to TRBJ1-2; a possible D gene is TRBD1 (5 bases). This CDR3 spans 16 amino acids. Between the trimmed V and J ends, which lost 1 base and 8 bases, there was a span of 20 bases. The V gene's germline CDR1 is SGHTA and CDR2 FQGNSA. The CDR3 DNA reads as TGTGCCAGCAGCTTAGGGTTGTCAGGGCTGTCAGTCGGCTACACCTTC. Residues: CASSLGLSGLSVGYTF.

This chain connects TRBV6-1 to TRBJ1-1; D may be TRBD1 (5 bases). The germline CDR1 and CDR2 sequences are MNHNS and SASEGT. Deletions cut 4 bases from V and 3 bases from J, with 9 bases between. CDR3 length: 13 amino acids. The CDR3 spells CASSGTTYTEAFF. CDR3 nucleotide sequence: TGTGCCAGCAGTGGGACAACCTACACTGAAGCTTTCTTT.

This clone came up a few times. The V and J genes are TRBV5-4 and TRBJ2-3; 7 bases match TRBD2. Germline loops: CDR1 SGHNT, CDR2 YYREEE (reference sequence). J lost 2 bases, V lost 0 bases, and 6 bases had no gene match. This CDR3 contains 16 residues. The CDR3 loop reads CASSLGSSGSTDTQYF. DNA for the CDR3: TGTGCCAGCAGCTTGGGATCTAGCGGCTCCACAGATACGCAGTATTTT.

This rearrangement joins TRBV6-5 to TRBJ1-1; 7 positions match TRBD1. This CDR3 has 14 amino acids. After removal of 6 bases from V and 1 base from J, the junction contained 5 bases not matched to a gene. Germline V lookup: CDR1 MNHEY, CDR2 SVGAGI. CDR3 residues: CASRTRTGNTEAFF. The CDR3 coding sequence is TGTGCCAGCAGGACTCGGACAGGGAACACTGAAGCTTTCTTT.

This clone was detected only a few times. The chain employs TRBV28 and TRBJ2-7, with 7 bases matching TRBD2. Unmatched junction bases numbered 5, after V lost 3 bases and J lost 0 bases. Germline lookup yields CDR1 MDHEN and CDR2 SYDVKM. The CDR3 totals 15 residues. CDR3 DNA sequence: TGTGCCAGCAGTTTTCCCGGGGGGTACTCCTACGAGCAGTACTTC. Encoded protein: CASSFPGGYSYEQYF.

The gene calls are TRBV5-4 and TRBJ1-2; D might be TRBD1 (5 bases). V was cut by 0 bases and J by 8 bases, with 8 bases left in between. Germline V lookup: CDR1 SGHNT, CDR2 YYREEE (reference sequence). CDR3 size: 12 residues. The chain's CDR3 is CASSLGGDGYTF. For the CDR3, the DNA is TGTGCCAGCAGCTTGGGAGGGGACGGCTACACCTTC.

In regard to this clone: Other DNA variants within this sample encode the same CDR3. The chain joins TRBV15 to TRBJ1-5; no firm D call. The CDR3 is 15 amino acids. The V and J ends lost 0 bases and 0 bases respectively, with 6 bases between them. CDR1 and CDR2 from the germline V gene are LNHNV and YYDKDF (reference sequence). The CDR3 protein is CATSRDPFSNQPQHF. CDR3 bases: TGTGCCACCAGCAGAGATCCGTTTAGCAATCAGCCCCAGCATTTT.

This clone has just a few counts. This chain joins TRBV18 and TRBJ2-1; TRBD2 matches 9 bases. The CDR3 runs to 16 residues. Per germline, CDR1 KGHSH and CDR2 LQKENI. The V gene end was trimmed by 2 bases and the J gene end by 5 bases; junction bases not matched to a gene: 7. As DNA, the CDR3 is TGTGCCAGCTCACCATCTAGCGGGGTCTTGGACAATGAGCAGTTCTTC. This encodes CASSPSSGVLDNEQFF.

DNA of the CDR3: TGTGCCAGCAGCTTGGGAGGACTAGCGGGGGGGCAGGGCACAGATACGCAGTATTTT. Residues: CASSLGGLAGGQGTDTQYF. The V and J genes are TRBV7-9 and TRBJ2-3; 15 bases match TRBD2. The CDR3 loop spans 19 amino acids. Trimming at V came to 3 bases and at J to 1 base, leaving 8 bases not matched to a gene. Germline V gives CDR1 SEHNR, CDR2 FQNEAQ (reference sequence).

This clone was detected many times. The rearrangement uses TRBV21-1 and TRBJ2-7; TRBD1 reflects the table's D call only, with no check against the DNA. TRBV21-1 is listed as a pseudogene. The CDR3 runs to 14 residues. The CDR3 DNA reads TGTGCCAGCAGCAGGACAGGGTGGAGGAGGGAGCAGTACTTC. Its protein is CASSRTGWRREQYF.

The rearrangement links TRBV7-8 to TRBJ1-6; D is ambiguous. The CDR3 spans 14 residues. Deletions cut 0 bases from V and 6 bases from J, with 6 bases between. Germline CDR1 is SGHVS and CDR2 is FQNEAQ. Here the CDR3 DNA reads TGTGCCAGCAGCTTAGCCTCGGGTAATTCACCCCTCCACTTT. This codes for CASSLASGNSPLHF.

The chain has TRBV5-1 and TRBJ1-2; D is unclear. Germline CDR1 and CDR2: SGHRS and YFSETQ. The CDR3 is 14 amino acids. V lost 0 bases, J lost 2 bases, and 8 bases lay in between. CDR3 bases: TGCGCCAGCAGCTTGGAGGCACCAAACTATGGCTACACCTTC. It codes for CASSLEAPNYGYTF.

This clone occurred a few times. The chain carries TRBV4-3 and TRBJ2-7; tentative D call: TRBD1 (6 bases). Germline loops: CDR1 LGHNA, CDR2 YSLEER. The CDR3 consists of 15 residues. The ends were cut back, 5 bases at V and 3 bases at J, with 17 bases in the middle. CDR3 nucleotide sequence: TGCGCCAGCAGCTTACAGGGAAGATCGGGCTACGAGCAGTACTTC. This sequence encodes CASSLQGRSGYEQYF.

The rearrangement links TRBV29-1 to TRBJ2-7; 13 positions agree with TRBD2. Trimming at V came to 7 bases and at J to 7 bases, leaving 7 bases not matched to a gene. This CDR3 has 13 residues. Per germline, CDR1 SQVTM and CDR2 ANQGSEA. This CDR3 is CSAREGLAGEQYF. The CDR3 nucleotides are TGCAGCGCCCGCGAGGGACTAGCGGGGGAGCAGTACTTC.

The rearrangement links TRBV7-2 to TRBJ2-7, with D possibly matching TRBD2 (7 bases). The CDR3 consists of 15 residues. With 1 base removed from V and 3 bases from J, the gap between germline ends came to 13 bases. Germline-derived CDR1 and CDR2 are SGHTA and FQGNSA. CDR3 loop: CASSLGDGGLYEQYF. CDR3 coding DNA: TGTGCCAGCAGCTTAGGAGACGGGGGGCTCTACGAGCAGTACTTC.

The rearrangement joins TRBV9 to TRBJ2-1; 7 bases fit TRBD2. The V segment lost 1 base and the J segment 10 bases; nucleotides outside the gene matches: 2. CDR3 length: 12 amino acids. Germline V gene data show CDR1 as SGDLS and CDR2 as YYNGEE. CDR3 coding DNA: TGTGCCAGCAGCGTATGGGAGGGAGAGCAGTTCTTC. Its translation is CASSVWEGEQFF.

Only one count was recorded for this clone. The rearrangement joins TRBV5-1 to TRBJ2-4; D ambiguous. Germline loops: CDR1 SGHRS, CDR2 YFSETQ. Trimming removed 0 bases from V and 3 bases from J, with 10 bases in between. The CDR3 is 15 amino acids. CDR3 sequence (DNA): TGCGCCAGCAGCTTGGTGGACGGCGGCAAAAACATTCAGTACTTC. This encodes CASSLVDGGKNIQYF. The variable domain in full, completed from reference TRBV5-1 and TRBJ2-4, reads KAGVTQTPRYLIKTRGQQVTLSCSPISGHRSVSWYQQTPGQGLQFLFEYFSETQRNKGNFPGRFSGRQFSNSRSEMNVSTLELGDSALYLCASSLVDGGKNIQYFGAGTRLSVL.

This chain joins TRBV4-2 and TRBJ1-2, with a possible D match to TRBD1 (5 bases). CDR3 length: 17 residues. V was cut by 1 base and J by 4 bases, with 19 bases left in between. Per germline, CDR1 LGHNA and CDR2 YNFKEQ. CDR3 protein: CASSQAGTTSEGYGYTF. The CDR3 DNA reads TGTGCCAGCAGCCAAGCCGGGACGACCTCAGAGGGCTATGGCTACACCTTC.

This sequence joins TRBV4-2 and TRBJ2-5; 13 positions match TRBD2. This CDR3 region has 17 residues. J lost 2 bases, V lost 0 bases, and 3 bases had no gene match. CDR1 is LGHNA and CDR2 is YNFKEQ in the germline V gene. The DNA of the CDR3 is TGTGCCAGCAGCCAAGACCCACTAGCGGGGGGGCAAGAGACCCAGTACTTC. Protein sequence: CASSQDPLAGGQETQYF.

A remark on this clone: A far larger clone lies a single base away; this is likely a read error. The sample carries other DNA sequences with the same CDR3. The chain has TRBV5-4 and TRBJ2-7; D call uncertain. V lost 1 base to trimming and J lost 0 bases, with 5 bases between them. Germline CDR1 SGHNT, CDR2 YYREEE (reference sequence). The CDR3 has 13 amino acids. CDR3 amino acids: CASSLSSSYEQYF. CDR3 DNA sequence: TGTGCCAGCAGCTTGTCCAGCTCCTACGAGCAGTACTTC.

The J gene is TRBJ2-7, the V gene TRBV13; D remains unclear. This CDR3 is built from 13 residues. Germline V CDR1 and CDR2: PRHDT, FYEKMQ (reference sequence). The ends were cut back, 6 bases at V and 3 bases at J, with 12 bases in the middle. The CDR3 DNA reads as TGTGCCAGCAGGATCGGACCGAACTACGAGCAGTACTTC. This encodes CASRIGPNYEQYF.

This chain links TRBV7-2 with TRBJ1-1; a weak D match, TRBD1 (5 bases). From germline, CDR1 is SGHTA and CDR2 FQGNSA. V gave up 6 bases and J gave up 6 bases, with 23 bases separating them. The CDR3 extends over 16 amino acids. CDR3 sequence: CASRVLVDEGLPEAFF. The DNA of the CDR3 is TGTGCCAGCAGGGTTTTAGTCGATGAGGGGTTGCCTGAAGCTTTCTTT.

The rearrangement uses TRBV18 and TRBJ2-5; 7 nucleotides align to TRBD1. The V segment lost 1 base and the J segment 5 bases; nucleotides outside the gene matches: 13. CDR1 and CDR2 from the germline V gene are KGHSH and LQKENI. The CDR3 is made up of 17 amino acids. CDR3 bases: TGTGCCAGCTCACCACTATCGACGGCAATACAGGGGGAGACCCAGTACTTC. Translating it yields CASSPLSTAIQGETQYF.

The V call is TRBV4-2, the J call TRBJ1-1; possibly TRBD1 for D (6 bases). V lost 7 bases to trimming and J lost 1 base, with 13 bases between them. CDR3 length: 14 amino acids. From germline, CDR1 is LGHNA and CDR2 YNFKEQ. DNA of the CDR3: TGTGCCAGCAAAACTATGGGGGCGAACACTGAAGCTTTCTTT. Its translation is CASKTMGANTEAFF.

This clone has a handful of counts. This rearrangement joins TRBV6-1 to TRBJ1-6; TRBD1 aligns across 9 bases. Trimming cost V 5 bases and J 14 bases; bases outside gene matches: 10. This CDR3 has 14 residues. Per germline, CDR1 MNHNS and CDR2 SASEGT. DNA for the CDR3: TGTGCCAGCAGTATAGAGGGACAGGGATTATCCCTCCACTTT. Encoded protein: CASSIEGQGLSLHF.

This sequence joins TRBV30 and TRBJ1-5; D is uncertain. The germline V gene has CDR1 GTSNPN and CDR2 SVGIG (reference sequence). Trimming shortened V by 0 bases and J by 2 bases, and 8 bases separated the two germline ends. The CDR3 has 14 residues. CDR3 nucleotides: TGTGCCTGGAGTGTAACGGGAGGCAATCAGCCCCAGCATTTT. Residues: CAWSVTGGNQPQHF.

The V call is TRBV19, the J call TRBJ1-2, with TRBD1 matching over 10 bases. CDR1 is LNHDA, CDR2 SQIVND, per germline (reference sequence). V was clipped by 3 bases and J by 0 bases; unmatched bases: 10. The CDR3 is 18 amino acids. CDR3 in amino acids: CASSIPGQGIKSNYGYTF. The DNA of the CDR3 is TGTGCCAGTAGTATCCCGGGACAGGGGATAAAGTCTAACTATGGCTACACCTTC. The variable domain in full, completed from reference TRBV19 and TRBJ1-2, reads DGGITQSPKYLFRKEGQNVTLSCEQNLNHDAMYWYRQDPGQGLRLIYYSQIVNDFQKGDIAEGYSVSREKKESFPLTVTSAQKNPTAFYLCASSIPGQGIKSNYGYTFGSGTRLTVV.

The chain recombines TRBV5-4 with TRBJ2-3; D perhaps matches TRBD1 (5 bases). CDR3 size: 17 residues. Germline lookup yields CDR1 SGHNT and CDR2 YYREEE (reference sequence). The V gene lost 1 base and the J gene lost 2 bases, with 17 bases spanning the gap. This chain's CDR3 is CASSLLFRQGSTDTQYF. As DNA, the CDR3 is TGTGCCAGCAGCTTGTTGTTTCGGCAGGGATCCACAGATACGCAGTATTTT.

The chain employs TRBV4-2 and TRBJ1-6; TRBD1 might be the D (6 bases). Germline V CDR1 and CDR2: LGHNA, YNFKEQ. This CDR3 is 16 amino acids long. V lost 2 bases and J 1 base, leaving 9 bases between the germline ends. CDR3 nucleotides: TGTGCCAGCAGCCAATACAGGGAATCCTATAATTCACCCCTCCACTTT. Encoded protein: CASSQYRESYNSPLHF.